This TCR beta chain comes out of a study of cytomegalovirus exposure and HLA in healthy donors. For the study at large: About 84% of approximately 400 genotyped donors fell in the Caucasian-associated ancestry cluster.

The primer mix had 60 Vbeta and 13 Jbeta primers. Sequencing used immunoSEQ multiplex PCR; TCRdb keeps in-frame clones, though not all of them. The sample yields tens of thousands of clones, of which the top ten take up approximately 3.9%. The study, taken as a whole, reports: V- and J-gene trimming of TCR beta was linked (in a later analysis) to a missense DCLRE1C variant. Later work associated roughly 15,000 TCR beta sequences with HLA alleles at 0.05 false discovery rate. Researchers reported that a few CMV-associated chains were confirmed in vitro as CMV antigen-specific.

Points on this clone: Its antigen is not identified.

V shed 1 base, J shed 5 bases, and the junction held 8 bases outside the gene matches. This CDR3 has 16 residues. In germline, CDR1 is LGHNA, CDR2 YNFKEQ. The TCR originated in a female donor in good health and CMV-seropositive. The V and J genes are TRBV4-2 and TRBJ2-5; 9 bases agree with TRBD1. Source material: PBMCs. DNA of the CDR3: TGTGCCAGCAGCCAAGGCGCTACAGGGGGCGATGAGACCCAGTACTTC. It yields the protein CASSQGATGGDETQYF.